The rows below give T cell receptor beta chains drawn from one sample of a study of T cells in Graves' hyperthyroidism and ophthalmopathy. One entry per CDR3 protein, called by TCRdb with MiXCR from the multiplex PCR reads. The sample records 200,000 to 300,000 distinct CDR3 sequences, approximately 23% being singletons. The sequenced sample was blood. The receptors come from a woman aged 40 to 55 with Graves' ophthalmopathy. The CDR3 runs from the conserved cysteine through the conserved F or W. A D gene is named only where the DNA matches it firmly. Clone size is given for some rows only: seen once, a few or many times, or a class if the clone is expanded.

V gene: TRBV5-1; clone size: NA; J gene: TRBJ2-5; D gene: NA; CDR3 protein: CASSPGHHQETQYF; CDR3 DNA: TGCGCCAGCAGCCCGGGACACCACCAAGAGACCCAGTACTTC
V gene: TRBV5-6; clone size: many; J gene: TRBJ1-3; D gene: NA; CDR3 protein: CASSFKGAGNTIYF; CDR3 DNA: TGTGCCAGCAGCTTTAAGGGTGCAGGAAACACCATATATTTT
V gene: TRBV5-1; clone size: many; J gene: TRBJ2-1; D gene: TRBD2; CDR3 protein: CASSLASSGFNEQFF; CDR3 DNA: TGCGCCAGCAGCTTGGCGTCTAGCGGGTTTAATGAGCAGTTCTTC
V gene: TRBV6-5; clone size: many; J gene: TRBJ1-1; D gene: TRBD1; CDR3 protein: CASSTGVTEAFF; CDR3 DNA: TGTGCCAGCAGTACAGGGGTAACTGAAGCTTTCTTT
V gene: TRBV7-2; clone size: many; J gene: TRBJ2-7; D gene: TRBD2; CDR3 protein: CASSSPLSSGSSYEQYF; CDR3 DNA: TGTGCCAGCAGCTCCCCCCTATCTAGCGGGAGCTCCTACGAGCAGTACTTC
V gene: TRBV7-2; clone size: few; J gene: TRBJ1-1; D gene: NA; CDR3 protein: CASSLRQAGHTEAFF; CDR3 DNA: TGTGCCAGCAGCTTAAGGCAAGCGGGTCACACTGAAGCTTTCTTT
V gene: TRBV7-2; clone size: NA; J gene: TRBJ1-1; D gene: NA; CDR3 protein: CASSLVGSSNTEAFF; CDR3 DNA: TGTGCCAGCAGCTTAGTAGGCAGCTCGAACACTGAAGCTTTCTTT
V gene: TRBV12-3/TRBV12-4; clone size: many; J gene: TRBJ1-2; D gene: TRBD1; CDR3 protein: CASSKITGTGGGYTF; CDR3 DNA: TGTGCCAGCAGTAAGATTACCGGGACAGGGGGTGGCTACACCTTC
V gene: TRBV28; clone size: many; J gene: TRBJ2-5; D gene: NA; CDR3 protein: CASSLWSGGKETQYF; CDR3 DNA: TGTGCCAGCAGTTTATGGTCTGGAGGGAAAGAGACCCAGTACTTC
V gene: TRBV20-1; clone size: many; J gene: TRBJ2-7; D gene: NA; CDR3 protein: CSARLVYVQYF; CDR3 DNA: TGCAGTGCGAGACTTGTCTACGTGCAGTACTTC
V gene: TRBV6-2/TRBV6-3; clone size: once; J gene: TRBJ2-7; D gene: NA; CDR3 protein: CASSSSSVYEQYF; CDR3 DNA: TGTGCCAGCAGTTCCTCTAGCGTATACGAGCAGTACTTC
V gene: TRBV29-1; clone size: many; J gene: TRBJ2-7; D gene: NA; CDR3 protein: CSVEIQGGYEQYF; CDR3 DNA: TGCAGCGTTGAAATACAGGGGGGGTACGAGCAGTACTTC
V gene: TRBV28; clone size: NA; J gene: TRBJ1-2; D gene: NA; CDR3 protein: CASSLVADYGYTF; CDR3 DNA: TGTGCCAGCAGTTTGGTGGCCGACTATGGCTACACCTTC
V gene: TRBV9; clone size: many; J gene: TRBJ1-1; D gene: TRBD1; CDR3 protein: CASSVGDRVGTEAFF; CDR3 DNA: TGTGCCAGCAGCGTAGGAGACAGGGTGGGCACTGAAGCTTTCTTT
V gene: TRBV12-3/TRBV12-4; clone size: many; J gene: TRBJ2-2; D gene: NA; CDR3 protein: CASSSQMITGELFF; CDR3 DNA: TGTGCCAGCAGCTCGCAAATGATCACCGGGGAGCTGTTTTTT
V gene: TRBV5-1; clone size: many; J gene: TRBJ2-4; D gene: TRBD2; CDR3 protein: CASSLVGLAGQANIQYF; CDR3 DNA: TGCGCCAGCAGCTTGGTGGGACTAGCGGGACAGGCAAACATTCAGTACTTC
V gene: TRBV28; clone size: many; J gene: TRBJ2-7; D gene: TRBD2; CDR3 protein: CASSLGSGRSEQYF; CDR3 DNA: TGTGCCAGCAGTTTAGGAAGCGGGAGAAGCGAGCAGTACTTC
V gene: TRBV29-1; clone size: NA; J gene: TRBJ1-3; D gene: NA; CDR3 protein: CSGREGSSGNTIYF; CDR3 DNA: TGCAGCGGCCGTGAGGGATCTTCCGGAAACACCATATATTTT
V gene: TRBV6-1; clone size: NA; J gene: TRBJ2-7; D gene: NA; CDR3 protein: CASRGYVRYEQYF; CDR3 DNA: TGTGCCAGCAGGGGGTACGTTCGTTACGAGCAGTACTTC
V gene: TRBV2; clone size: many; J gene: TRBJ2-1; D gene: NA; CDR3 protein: CASRSGGPGLVGYNEQFF; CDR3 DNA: TGTGCCAGCAGGTCAGGGGGCCCGGGACTAGTGGGCTACAATGAGCAGTTCTTC
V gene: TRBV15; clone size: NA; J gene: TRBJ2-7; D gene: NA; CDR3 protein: CATSREAGSRYEQYF; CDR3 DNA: TGTGCCACCAGCAGAGAGGCAGGGTCGAGATACGAGCAGTACTTC
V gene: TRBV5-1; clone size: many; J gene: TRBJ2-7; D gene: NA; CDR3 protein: CASKFGGSYEQYF; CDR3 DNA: TGCGCCAGCAAGTTCGGGGGTTCCTACGAGCAGTACTTC
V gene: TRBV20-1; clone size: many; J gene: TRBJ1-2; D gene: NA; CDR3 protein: CSASRGDYGYTF; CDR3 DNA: TGCAGTGCTAGTAGAGGAGACTATGGCTACACCTTC
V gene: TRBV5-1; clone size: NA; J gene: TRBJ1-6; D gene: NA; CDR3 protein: CASSLEGGPNSPLHF; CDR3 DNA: TGCGCCAGCAGCTTGGAAGGCGGTCCTAATTCACCCCTCCACTTT
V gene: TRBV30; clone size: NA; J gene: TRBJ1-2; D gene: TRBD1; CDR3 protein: CAWSARRGQAYGYTF; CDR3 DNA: TGTGCCTGGAGTGCCCGGCGGGGACAGGCCTATGGCTACACCTTC
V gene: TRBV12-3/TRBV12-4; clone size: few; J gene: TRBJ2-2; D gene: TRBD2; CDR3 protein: CASSLQGTSGSTGELFF; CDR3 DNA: TGTGCCAGCAGCTTACAGGGTACTAGCGGGAGCACCGGGGAGCTGTTTTTT
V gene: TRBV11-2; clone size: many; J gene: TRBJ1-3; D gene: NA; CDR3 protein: CASSLDVSSGNTIYF; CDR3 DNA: TGTGCCAGCAGCTTAGACGTATCCTCTGGAAACACCATATATTTT
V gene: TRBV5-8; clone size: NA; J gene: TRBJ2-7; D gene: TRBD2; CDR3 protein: CASSPTVGGGYEQYF; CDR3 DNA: TGTGCCAGCAGCCCGACCGTGGGGGGGGGGTACGAGCAGTACTTC
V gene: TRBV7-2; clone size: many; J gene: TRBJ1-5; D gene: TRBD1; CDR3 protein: CASSLGDRVHQPQHF; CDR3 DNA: TGTGCCAGCAGCTTAGGGGACAGGGTGCATCAGCCCCAGCATTTT
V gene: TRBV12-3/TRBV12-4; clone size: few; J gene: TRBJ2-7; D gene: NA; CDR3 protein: CASSRFNEQYF; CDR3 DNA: TGTGCCAGCAGCCGCTTTAACGAGCAGTACTTC
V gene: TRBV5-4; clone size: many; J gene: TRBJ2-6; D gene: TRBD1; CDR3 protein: CASRWTGAGANVLTF; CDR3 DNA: TGTGCCAGCAGGTGGACAGGGGCTGGGGCCAACGTCCTGACTTTC
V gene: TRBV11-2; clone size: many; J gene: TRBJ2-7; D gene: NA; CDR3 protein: CASSRSGRAYEQYF; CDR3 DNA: TGTGCCAGCAGCCGAAGCGGGCGGGCCTACGAGCAGTACTTC
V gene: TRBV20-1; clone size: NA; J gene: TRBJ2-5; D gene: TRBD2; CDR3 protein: CSATPGGRETQYF; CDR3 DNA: TGCAGTGCTACCCCGGGGGGGCGGGAGACCCAGTACTTC
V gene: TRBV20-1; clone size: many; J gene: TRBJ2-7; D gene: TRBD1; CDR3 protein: CSASRQGGYEQYF; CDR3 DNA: TGCAGTGCTAGTCGACAGGGGGGATACGAGCAGTACTTC
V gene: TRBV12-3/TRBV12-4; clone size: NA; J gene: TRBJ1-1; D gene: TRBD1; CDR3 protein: CASSFRDSLMNTEAFF; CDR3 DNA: TGTGCCAGCAGTTTTAGGGACAGCCTAATGAACACTGAAGCTTTCTTT
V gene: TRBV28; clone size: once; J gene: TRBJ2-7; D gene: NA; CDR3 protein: CASSYPTGRGAYEQYF; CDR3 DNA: TGTGCCAGCAGTTATCCGACGGGAAGGGGAGCCTACGAGCAGTACTTC
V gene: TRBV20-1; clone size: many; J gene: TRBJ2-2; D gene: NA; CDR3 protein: CSARDDGRRDTGELFF; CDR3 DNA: TGCAGTGCTAGAGATGACGGGAGAAGAGACACCGGGGAGCTGTTTTTT
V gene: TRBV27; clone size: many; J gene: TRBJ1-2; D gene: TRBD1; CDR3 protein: CASRLATGGLGGYTF; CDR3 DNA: TGTGCCAGCAGGCTTGCTACAGGGGGTTTAGGTGGCTACACCTTC
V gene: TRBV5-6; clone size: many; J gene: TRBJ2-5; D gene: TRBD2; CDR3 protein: CASSSLASGRGEETQYF; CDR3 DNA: TGTGCCAGCAGCTCCCTGGCTAGCGGGAGGGGAGAGGAGACCCAGTACTTC
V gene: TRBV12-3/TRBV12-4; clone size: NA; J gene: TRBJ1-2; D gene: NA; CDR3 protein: CATGQGVSNYGYTF; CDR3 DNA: TGTGCCACCGGGCAGGGAGTCTCGAACTATGGCTACACCTTC
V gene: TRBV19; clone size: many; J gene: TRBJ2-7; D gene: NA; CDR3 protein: CASSIDRNPYEQYF; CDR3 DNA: TGTGCCAGTAGTATCGATCGGAATCCTTACGAGCAGTACTTC
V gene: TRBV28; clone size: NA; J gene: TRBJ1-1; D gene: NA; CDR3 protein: CASTLYREAFF; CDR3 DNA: TGTGCCAGCACCCTCTACAGGGAGGCTTTCTTT
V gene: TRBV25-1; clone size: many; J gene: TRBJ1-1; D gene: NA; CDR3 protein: CASSGPRTRTNTEAFF; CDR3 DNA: TGTGCCAGCAGTGGGCCGAGGACGAGGACAAACACTGAAGCTTTCTTT
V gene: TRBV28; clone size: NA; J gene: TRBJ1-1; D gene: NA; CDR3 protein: CASSLYRTAEAFF; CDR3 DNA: TGTGCCAGCAGTTTATACCGAACGGCAGAAGCTTTCTTT
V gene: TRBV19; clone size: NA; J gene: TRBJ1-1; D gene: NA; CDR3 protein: CASSNTVLFPEAFF; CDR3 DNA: TGTGCCAGTAGTAACACGGTGTTATTCCCTGAAGCTTTCTTT
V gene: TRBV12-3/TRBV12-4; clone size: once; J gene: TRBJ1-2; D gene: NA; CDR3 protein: CASSSGDYRGEGYGYTF; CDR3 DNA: TGTGCCAGCAGTTCCGGAGATTACCGGGGAGAGGGCTATGGCTACACCTTC
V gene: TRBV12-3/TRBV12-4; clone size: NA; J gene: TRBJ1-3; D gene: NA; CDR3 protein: CASSPQTVLSGNTIYF; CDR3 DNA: TGTGCCAGCAGCCCGCAAACAGTCCTCTCTGGAAACACCATATATTTT